The 5 T cell receptor beta chains reported below all come from one sample, sequenced in a study of blood T cell repertoires in COVID-19. TCRdb keeps only in-frame clones here, not all; method: immunoSEQ multiplex PCR. The profile shows a few hundred thousand clones, 80% to 90% of them singletons. The sequenced material came from peripheral blood. The receptor source for this set is a man in his fifties or sixties with active or convalescent COVID-19.

This CDR3 is CASSRTGGNYNEQFF. In DNA, the CDR3 is TGTGCCAGCAGTCGGACAGGGGGCAATTACAATGAGCAGTTCTTC. The rearrangement uses TRBV25-1 and TRBJ2-1, with TRBD1 matching 11 bases. V lost 5 bases, J lost 4 bases, and 4 bases stayed unmatched. CDR1 and CDR2 from the germline V gene are MGHDK and SYGVNS. The CDR3 spans 15 residues.

V usage is TRBV6-2 or TRBV6-3 and J usage is TRBJ1-2, with 7 nucleotides matching TRBD1. Germline trimming cut 4 bases from V and 3 bases from J; bases unmatched to any gene: 5. Germline assignment: CDR1 MNHEY and CDR2 SVGEGT. CDR3 length: 14 residues. The CDR3 loop reads CASSWAGTDYGYTF. In DNA, the CDR3 is TGTGCCAGCAGTTGGGCCGGGACAGACTATGGCTACACCTTC.

The chain recombines TRBV3-1 (or the pseudogene TRBV3-2) with TRBJ2-1; the match to TRBD2 covers 7 bases. The germline V gene has CDR1 LGHDT and CDR2 YNNKEL (reference sequence). The CDR3 contains 16 residues. J gave up 7 bases and V 4 bases, and 13 bases lay outside the gene matches. CDR3 nucleotide sequence: TGTGCCAGCAGCCCCCTTTGGGCGGGAGAAGTAAATGAGCAGTTCTTC. This encodes CASSPLWAGEVNEQFF.

V gene TRBV4-3 combines with J gene TRBJ1-1, with TRBD1 matching 7 bases. This CDR3 is 17 amino acids long. V shed 0 bases and J 3 bases; nucleotides not matched to a gene: 10. CDR1 and CDR2 from the germline V gene are LGHNA and YSLEER. Here the CDR3 reads CASSQETGLTPHTEAFF. The CDR3 bases are TGCGCCAGCAGCCAAGAGACAGGGCTCACTCCCCACACTGAAGCTTTCTTT.

The chain has TRBV6-5 and TRBJ2-7; D perhaps matches TRBD2 (6 bases). Trimming pared 0 bases from V and 3 bases from J, leaving 12 bases between. This CDR3 is built from 15 residues. Germline values: CDR1 MNHEY, CDR2 SVGAGI. In nucleotides, the CDR3 is TGTGCCAGCAGTTACTCGCCGGGAGAAGGCTACGAGCAGTACTTC. Translating it yields CASSYSPGEGYEQYF.